Listed below are T cell receptor beta chains from one sample, sequenced in a study of response to subunit inactivated influenza vaccine. In TCRdb, the RT-PCR reads were re-called with MiXCR into one record per CDR3 protein. In the table there are hundreds of thousands of distinct CDR3 sequences, around 10% of which are singletons. The data also belong to a second study, concerning T cells expressing NK-cell markers.

Here the sequenced sample was PBMCs from blood, taken on the day of vaccination. The receptors come from a man over 45 who received an inactivated influenza vaccine. CDR3s include the opening cysteine and the closing phenylalanine or tryptophan. A D gene is named only where the DNA matches it firmly. Expanded clones get a size class; other rows say once, few or many, or leave the size out.

TRBV15	.	TRBJ2-5	15	.	TGTGCCACCAGCAGAACAGGGCTCGAACGGGAGACCCAGTACTTC	CATSRTGLERETQYF
TRBV6-5	few	TRBJ2-3	16	TRBD1	TGTGCCAGCAGTTCAGGACAGGGAGTTACCACAGATACGCAGTATTTT	CASSSGQGVTTDTQYF
TRBV20-1	.	TRBJ2-3	13	.	TGCAGTGCCCCCAGGTCGAGCACAGATACGCAGTATTTT	CSAPRSSTDTQYF
TRBV21-1	few	TRBJ2-1	21	.	TGTGCCAGCAGCAAAGAGACCCGGCGGCGGAATCTTACCCCCAATTACAATGAGCAGTTCTTC	CASSKETRRRNLTPNYNEQFF
TRBV4-3	many	TRBJ1-4	13	TRBD1	TGCGCCAGCAGTGAGGACAGGGATGAAAAACTGTTTTTT	CASSEDRDEKLFF
TRBV20-1	few	TRBJ1-6	16	.	TGCAGTGCCCATCACCGGGTTAGCTCCTATAATTCACCCCTCCACTTT	CSAHHRVSSYNSPLHF
TRBV5-1	.	TRBJ2-1	16	TRBD2	TGCGCCAGCAGCTTGGCCAGTAGCGGGGTCTACAATGAGCAGTTCTTC	CASSLASSGVYNEQFF
TRBV4-2	few	TRBJ2-5	14	.	TGTGCCAGCAGCCAAGCCCAGCTACAAGAGACCCAGTACTTC	CASSQAQLQETQYF
TRBV6-2/TRBV6-3	few	TRBJ2-3	19	TRBD2	TGTGCCAGCAGGCCGGGACTAGCGGGCCTTCGATTGCGCACAGATACGCAGTATTTT	CASRPGLAGLRLRTDTQYF
TRBV19	few	TRBJ2-5	16	TRBD2	TGTGCCAGTAGTACAAGACTAGCGCAAAGCCAAGAGACCCAGTACTTC	CASSTRLAQSQETQYF
TRBV5-1	few	TRBJ2-7	13	TRBD1	TGCGCCAGCAGCTCTGGACAGGGATCATCGCAGTACTTC	CASSSGQGSSQYF
TRBV9	.	TRBJ2-1	13	.	TGTGCCAGCAGCGTCATGAGCGGGAATGAGCAGTTCTTC	CASSVMSGNEQFF
TRBV5-1	.	TRBJ2-5	17	TRBD1	TGCGCCAGCAGCTTGGTCTACAGGGGGTCCCACAAAGAGACCCAGTACTTC	CASSLVYRGSHKETQYF
TRBV10-3	.	TRBJ1-2	11	.	TGTGCCATCACGAACGGCTATGGCTACACCTTC	CAITNGYGYTF
TRBV20-1	.	TRBJ2-7	12	.	TGCAGTGCTAGTGGGATCTTGTACGAGCAGTACTTC	CSASGILYEQYF
TRBV28	.	TRBJ2-5	15	TRBD2	TGTGCCAGCAGTTCAGGGACTAGCGGGGGAAAGACCCAGTACTTC	CASSSGTSGGKTQYF
TRBV29-1	.	TRBJ2-7	12	TRBD1	TGCAGCGTTGGATCAGGGGGCTACGAGCAGTACTTC	CSVGSGGYEQYF
TRBV12-3/TRBV12-4	many	TRBJ1-4	14	TRBD1	TGTGCCAGCAGTTTGGGACAGGGAGAGGAAAAACTGTTTTTT	CASSLGQGEEKLFF
TRBV12-3/TRBV12-4	few	TRBJ2-7	13	TRBD2	TGTGCCAGCCGGAAGACTAGCGTCTGGGAGCAGTACTTC	CASRKTSVWEQYF
TRBV7-2	.	TRBJ2-1	15	TRBD2	TGTGCCAGCAGCATAACTAGCGGGAATTACAATGAGCAGTTCTTC	CASSITSGNYNEQFF
TRBV12-3/TRBV12-4	few	TRBJ2-7	13	TRBD1	TGTGCCAGCAACGACAGGGGGGACCACGAGCAGTACTTC	CASNDRGDHEQYF
TRBV7-9	.	TRBJ1-4	15	TRBD1	TGTGCCAGCAGCCCGAGACAGGGTTACGATGAAAAACTGTTTTTT	CASSPRQGYDEKLFF
TRBV2	.	TRBJ2-2	14	.	TGTGCCAGCAGCCACAGGGTTCGGGCCGGGGAGCTGTTTTTT	CASSHRVRAGELFF
TRBV2	many	TRBJ2-5	12	TRBD1	TGTGCCAGCAGTCAGGGGGAAGAGACCCAGTACTTC	CASSQGEETQYF
TRBV12-3/TRBV12-4	few	TRBJ2-1	14	.	TGTGCCAGTAAACGGCGGACGCTAGGGAATGAGCAGTTCTTC	CASKRRTLGNEQFF